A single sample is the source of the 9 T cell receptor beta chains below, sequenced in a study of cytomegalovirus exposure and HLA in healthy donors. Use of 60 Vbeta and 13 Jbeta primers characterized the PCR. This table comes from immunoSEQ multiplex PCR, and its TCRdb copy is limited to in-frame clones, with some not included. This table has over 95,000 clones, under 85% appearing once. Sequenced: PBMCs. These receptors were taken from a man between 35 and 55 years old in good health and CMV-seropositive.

The chain's CDR3 is CASSLVADTQYF. CDR3 DNA sequence: TGTGCCAGCAGCTTAGTAGCAGATACGCAGTATTTT. The chain has TRBV7-2 and TRBJ2-3; D gene unclear. Per germline, CDR1 SGHTA and CDR2 FQGNSA. CDR3 length: 12 amino acids. The V and J ends lost 1 base and 4 bases respectively, with 3 bases between them.

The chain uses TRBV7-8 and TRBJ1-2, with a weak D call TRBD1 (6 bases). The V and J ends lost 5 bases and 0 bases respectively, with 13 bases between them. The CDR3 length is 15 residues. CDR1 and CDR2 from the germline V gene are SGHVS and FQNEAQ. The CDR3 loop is CASSAYRATNYGYTF. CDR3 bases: TGTGCCAGCAGCGCCTACAGGGCAACTAACTATGGCTACACCTTC.

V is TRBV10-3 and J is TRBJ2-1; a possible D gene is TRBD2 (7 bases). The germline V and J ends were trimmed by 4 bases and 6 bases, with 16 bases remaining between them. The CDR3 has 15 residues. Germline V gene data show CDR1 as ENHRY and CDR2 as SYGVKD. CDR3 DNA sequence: TGTGCCATCAGTGGGCGGAGGGGGGGGAGCAATGAGCAGTTCTTC. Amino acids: CAISGRRGGSNEQFF.

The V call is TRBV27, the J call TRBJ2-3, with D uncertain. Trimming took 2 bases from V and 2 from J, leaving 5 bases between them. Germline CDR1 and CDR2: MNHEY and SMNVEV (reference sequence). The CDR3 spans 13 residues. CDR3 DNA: TGTGCCAGCAGTTTACAGATCACAGATACGCAGTATTTT. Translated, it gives CASSLQITDTQYF.

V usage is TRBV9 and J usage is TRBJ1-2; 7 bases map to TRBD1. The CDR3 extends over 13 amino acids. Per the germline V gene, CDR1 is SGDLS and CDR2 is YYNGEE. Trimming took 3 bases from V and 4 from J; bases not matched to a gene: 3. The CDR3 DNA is TGTGCCAGCAGCGAGACAGGGAGCTATGGCTACACCTTC. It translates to CASSETGSYGYTF.

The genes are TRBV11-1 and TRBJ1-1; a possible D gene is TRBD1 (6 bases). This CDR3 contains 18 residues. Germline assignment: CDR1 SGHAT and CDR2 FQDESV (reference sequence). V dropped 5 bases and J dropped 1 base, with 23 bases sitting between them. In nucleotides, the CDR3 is TGTGCCAGCAGCCACCTCGGGGCGGGGGCTGAAGGGAACACTGAAGCTTTCTTT. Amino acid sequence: CASSHLGAGAEGNTEAFF.

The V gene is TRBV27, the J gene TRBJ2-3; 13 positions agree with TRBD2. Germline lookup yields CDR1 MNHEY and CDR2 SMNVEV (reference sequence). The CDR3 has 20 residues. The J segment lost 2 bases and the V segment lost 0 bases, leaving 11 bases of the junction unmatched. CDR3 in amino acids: CASSLSGFRLAGGFTDTQYF. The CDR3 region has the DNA TGTGCCAGCAGTTTATCAGGGTTCCGACTAGCGGGGGGTTTCACAGATACGCAGTATTTT.

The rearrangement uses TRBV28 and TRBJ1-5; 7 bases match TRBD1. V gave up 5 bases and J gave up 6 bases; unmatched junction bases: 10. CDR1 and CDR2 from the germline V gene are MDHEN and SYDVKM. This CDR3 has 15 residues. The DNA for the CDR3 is TGTGCCAGCAGTCTGACAGGGTTGGTGGGTCAGCCCCAGCATTTT. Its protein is CASSLTGLVGQPQHF. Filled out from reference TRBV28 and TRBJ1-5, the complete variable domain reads DVKVTQSSRYLVKRTGEKVFLECVQDMDHENMFWYRQDPGLGLRLIYFSYDVKMKEKGDIPEGYSVSREKKERFSLILESASTNQTSMYLCASSLTGLVGQPQHFGDGTRLSIL.

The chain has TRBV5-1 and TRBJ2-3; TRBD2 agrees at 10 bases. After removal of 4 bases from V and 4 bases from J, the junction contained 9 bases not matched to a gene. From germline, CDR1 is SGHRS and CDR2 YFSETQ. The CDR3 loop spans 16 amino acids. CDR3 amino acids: CASSPPGTSVSDTQYF. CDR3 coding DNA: TGCGCCAGCAGCCCTCCCGGGACTAGCGTTTCAGATACGCAGTATTTT.